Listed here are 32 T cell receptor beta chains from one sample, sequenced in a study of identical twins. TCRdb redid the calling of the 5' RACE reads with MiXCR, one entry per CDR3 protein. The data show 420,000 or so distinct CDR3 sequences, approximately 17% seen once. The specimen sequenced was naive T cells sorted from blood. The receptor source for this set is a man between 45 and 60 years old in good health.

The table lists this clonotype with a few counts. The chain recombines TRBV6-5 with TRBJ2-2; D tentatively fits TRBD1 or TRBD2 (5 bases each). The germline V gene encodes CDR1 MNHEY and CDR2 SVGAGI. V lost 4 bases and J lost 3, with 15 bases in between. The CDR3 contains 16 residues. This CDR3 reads CASSFTSGQYTGELFF. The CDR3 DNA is TGTGCCAGCAGTTTCACCTCGGGGCAGTACACCGGGGAGCTGTTTTTT.

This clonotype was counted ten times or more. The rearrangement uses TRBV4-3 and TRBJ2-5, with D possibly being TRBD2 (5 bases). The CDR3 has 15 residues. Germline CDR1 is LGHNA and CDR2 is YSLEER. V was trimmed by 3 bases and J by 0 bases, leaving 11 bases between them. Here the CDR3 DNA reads TGCGCCAGCAGCCAGGACTTGATGTACCAAGAGACCCAGTACTTC. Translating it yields CASSQDLMYQETQYF.

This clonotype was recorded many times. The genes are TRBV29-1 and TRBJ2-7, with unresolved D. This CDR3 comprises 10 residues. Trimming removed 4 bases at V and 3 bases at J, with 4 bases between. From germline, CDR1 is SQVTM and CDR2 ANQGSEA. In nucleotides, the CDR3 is TGCAGCGTTGGGGACTACGAGCAGTACTTC. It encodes CSVGDYEQYF.

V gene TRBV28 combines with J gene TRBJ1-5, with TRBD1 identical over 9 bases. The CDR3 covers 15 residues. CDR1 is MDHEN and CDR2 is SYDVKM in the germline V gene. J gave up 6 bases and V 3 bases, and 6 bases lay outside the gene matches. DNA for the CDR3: TGTGCCAGCAGTTTTGGGACAGGGAGATCTCAGCCCCAGCATTTT. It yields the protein CASSFGTGRSQPQHF.

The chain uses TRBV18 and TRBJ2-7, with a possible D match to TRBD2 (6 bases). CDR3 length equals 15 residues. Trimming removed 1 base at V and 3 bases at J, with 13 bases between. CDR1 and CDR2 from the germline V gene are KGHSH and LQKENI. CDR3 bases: TGTGCCAGCTCACCACTACCTAGCGAGGACTACGAGCAGTACTTC. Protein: CASSPLPSEDYEQYF. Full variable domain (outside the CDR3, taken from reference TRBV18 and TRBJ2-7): NAGVMQNPRHLVRRRGQEARLRCSPMKGHSHVYWYRQLPEEGLKFMVYLQKENIIDESGMPKERFSAEFPKEGPSILRIQQVVRGDSAAYFCASSPLPSEDYEQYFGPGTRLTVT.

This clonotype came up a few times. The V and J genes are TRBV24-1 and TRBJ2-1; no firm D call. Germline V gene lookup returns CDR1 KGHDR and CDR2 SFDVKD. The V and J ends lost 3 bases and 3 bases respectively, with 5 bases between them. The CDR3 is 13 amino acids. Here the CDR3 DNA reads TGTGCCACCAGTGATAACATCTACAATGAGCAGTTCTTC. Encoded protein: CATSDNIYNEQFF.

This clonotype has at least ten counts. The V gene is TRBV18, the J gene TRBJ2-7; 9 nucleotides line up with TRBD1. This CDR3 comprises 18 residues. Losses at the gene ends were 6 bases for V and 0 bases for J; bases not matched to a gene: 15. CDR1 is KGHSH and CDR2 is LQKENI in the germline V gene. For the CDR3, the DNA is TGTGCCAGCTCGCCCCCGCGGACAGGGGACCCCACCTCCTACGAGCAGTACTTC. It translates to CASSPPRTGDPTSYEQYF.

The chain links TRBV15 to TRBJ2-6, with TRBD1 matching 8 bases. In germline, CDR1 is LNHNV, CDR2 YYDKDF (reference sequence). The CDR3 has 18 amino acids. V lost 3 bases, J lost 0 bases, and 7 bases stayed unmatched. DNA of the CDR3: TGTGCCACCAGCAGGGAGACAGGGGTGCTCTCTGGGGCCAACGTCCTGACTTTC. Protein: CATSRETGVLSGANVLTF. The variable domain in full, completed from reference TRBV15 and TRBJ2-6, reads DAMVIQNPRYQVTQFGKPVTLSCSQTLNHNVMYWYQQKSSQAPKLLFHYYDKDFNNEADTPDNFQSRRPNTSFCFLDIRSPGLGDTAMYLCATSRETGVLSGANVLTFGAGSRLTVL.

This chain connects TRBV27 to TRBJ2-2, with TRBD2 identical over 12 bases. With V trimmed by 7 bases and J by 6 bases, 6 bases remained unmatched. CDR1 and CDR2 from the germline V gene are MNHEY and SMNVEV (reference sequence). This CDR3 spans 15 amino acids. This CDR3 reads CASTLAGGIAGELFF. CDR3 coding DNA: TGTGCCAGCACACTAGCGGGGGGCATTGCCGGGGAGCTGTTTTTT.

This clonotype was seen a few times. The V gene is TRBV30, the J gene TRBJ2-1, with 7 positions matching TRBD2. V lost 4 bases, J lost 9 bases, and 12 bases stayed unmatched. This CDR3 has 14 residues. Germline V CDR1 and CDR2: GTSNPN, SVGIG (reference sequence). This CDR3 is CAWTASGPYGEQFF. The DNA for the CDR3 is TGTGCCTGGACCGCTAGCGGACCTTATGGTGAGCAGTTCTTC.

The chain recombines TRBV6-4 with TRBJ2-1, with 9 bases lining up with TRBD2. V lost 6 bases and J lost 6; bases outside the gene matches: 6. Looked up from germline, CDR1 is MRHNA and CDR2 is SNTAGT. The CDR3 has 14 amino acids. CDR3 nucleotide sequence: TGTGCCAGCAGCCCCGAGACTAGCGGCAATGAGCAGTTCTTC. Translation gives CASSPETSGNEQFF.

CDR3 in DNA: TGCGCCAGCAGCTCGGACACCGGGTCCTACAATGAGCAGTTCTTC. Amino acid sequence: CASSSDTGSYNEQFF. The chain combines TRBV5-1 with TRBJ2-1; D might be TRBD1 (5 bases). Trimming took 3 bases from V and 1 from J, leaving 11 bases between them. CDR3 length: 15 amino acids. Germline lookup yields CDR1 SGHRS and CDR2 YFSETQ.

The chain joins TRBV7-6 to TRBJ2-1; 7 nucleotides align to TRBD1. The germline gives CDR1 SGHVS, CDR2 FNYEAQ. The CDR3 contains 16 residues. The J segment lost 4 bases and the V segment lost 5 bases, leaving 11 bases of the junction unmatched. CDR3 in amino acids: CASSNSPGTVYNEQFF. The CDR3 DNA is TGTGCCAGCAGCAACTCGCCCGGGACAGTATACAATGAGCAGTTCTTC.

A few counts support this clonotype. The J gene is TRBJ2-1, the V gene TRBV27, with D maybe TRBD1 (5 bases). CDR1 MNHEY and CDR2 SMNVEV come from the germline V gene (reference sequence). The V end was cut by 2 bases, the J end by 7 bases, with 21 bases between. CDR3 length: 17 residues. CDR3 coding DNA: TGTGCCAGCAGTTTACTCGGCAGGGATGAAATCCCAAATGAGCAGTTCTTC. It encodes CASSLLGRDEIPNEQFF.

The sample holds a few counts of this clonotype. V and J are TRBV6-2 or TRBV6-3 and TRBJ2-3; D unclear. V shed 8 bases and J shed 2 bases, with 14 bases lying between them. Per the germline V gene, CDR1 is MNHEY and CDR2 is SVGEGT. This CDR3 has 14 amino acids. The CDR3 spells CASLPLGHTDTQYF. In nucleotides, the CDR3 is TGTGCCAGCCTACCCCTCGGGCACACAGATACGCAGTATTTT.

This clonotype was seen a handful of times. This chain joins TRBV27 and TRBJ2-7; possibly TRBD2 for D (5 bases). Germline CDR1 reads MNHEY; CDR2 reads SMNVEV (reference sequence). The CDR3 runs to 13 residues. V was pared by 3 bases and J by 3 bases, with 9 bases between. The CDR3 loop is CASSFGRVYEQYF. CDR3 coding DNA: TGTGCCAGCAGTTTTGGGCGGGTCTACGAGCAGTACTTC.

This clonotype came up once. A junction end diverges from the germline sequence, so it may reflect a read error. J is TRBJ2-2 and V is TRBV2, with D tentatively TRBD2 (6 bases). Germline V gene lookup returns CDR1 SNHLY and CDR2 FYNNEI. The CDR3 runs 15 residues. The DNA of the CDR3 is TGTGCCAGCAGGCCGGGAGCCTCGAACACCTGGGAGCTGTTTTTT. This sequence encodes CASRPGASNTWELFF. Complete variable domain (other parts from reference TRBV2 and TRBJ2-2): EPEVTQTPSHQVTQMGQEVILRCVPISNHLYFYWYRQILGQKVEFLVSFYNNEISEKSEIFDDQFSVERPDGSNFTLKIRSTKLEDSAMYFCASRPGASNTWELFFGEGSRLTVL.

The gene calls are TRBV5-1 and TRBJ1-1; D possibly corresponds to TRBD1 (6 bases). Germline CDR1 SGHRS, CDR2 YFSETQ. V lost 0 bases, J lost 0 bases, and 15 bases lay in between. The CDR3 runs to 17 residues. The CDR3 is CASSLAGAGVVNTEAFF. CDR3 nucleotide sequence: TGCGCCAGCAGCTTGGCCGGCGCAGGGGTTGTGAACACTGAAGCTTTCTTT. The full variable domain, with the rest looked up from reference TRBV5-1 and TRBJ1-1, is KAGVTQTPRYLIKTRGQQVTLSCSPISGHRSVSWYQQTPGQGLQFLFEYFSETQRNKGNFPGRFSGRQFSNSRSEMNVSTLELGDSALYLCASSLAGAGVVNTEAFFGQGTRLTVV.

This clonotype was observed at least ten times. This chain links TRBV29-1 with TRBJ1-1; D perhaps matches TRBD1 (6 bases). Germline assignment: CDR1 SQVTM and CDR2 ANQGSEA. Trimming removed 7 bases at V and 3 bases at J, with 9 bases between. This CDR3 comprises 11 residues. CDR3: CSGGGDTEAFF. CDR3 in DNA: TGCAGCGGAGGGGGGGACACTGAAGCTTTCTTT.

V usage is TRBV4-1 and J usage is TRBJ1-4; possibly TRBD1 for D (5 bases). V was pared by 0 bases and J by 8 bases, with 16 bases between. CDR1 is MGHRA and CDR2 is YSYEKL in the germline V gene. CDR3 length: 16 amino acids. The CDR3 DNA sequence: TGCGCCAGCAGCCAAGATCTTGGGGGATCGGGGGAAAAACTGTTTTTT. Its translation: CASSQDLGGSGEKLFF.

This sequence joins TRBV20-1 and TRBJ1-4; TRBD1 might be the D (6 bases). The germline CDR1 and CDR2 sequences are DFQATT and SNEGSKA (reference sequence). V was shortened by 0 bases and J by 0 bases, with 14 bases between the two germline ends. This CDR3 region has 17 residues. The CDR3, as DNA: TGCAGTGCTAGAGATCCGACAGGATACACAACTAATGAAAAACTGTTTTTT. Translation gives CSARDPTGYTTNEKLFF.

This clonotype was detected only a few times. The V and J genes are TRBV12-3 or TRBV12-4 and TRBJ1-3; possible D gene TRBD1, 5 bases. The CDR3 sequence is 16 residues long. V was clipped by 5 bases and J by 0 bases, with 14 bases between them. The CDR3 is CASSPSTVPSGNTIYF. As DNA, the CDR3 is TGTGCCAGCAGTCCCTCGACAGTGCCCTCTGGAAACACCATATATTTT.

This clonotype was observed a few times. CDR3 sequence (DNA): TGTGCCAGCAGCTTAGCTTCCGGGAGGTACGAGCAGTACTTC. This gives the protein CASSLASGRYEQYF. The chain uses TRBV7-2 and TRBJ2-7; 7 bases agree with TRBD2. The CDR3 is made up of 14 amino acids. V lost 0 bases and J lost 4; bases outside the gene matches: 3. Germline lookup yields CDR1 SGHTA and CDR2 FQGNSA. Filled out from reference TRBV7-2 and TRBJ2-7, the complete variable domain reads GAGVSQSPSNKVTEKGKDVELRCDPISGHTALYWYRQSLGQGLEFLIYFQGNSAPDKSGLPSDRFSAERTGGSVSTLTIQRTQQEDSAVYLCASSLASGRYEQYFGPGTRLTVT.

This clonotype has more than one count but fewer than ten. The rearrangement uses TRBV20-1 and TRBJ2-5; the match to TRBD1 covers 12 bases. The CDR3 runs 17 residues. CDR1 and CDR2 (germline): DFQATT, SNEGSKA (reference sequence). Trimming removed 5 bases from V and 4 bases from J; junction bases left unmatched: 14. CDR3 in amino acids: CSASPRDRGLWGETQYF. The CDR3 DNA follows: TGCAGTGCTTCCCCCCGGGACAGGGGGCTGTGGGGAGAGACCCAGTACTTC.

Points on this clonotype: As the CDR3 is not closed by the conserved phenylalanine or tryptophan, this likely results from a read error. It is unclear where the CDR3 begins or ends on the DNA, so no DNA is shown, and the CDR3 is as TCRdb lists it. The CDR3 sequence: CASSSYRDRDCL. This chain links TRBV18 with TRBJ1-4; the table calls TRBD1, which could not be checked here. The CDR3 numbers 12 amino acids, ends counted. Germline loops: CDR1 KGHSH, CDR2 LQKENI.

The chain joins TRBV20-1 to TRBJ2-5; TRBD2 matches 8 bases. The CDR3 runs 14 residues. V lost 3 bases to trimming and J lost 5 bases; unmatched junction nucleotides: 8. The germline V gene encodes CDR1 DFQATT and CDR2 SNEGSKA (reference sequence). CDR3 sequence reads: CSASLTGGPETQYF. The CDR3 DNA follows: TGCAGTGCTAGTTTGACGGGAGGGCCGGAGACCCAGTACTTC.

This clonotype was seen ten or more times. The CDR3 sequence is CASSPRPPGTQSKRTEAFF. Written as DNA, the CDR3 is TGTGCCAGCAGTCCAAGGCCTCCGGGCACTCAGTCAAAGAGGACTGAAGCTTTCTTT. V is TRBV6-1 and J is TRBJ1-1; D is unresolved. This CDR3 is built from 19 residues. CDR1 and CDR2 (germline): MNHNS, SASEGT. Trimming left V 5 bases short and J 5 bases short, with 30 bases between.

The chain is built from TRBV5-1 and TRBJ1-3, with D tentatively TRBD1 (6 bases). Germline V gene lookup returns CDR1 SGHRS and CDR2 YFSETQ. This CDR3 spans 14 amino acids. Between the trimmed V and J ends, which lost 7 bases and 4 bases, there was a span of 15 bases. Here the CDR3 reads CASSEGGSGNTIYF. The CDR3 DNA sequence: TGCGCCAGCTCCGAGGGGGGATCCGGAAACACCATATATTTT.

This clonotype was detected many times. Written as DNA, the CDR3 is TGCAGCGTTCTGTCGAACACCGGGGAGCTGTTTTTT. Its protein product is CSVLSNTGELFF. V gene TRBV29-1 combines with J gene TRBJ2-2; D call uncertain. The ends were cut back, 5 bases at V and 0 bases at J, with 4 bases in the middle. CDR3 size: 12 residues. CDR1 and CDR2 from the germline V gene are SQVTM and ANQGSEA.

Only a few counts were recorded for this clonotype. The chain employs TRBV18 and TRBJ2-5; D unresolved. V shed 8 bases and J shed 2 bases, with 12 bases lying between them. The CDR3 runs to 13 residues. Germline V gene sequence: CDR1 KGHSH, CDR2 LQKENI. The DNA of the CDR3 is TGTGCCAGCGCCTGGACGGAGCAAGAGACCCAGTACTTC. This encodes CASAWTEQETQYF. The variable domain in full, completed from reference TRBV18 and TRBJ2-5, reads NAGVMQNPRHLVRRRGQEARLRCSPMKGHSHVYWYRQLPEEGLKFMVYLQKENIIDESGMPKERFSAEFPKEGPSILRIQQVVRGDSAAYFCASAWTEQETQYFGPGTRLLVL.

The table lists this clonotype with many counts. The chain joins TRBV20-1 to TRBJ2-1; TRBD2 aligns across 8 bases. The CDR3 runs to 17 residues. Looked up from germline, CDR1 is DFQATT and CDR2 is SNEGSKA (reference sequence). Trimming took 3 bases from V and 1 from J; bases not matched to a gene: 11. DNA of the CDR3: TGCAGTGCTAGTCCGCCCAGCGGGAGACCATCCTACAATGAGCAGTTCTTC. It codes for CSASPPSGRPSYNEQFF.

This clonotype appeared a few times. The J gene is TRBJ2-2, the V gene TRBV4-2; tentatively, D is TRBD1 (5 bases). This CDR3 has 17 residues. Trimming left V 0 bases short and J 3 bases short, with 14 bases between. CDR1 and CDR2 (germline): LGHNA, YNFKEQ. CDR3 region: CASSQEQASLYTGELFF. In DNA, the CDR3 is TGTGCCAGCAGCCAAGAACAGGCGAGTCTCTACACCGGGGAGCTGTTTTTT.